A single sample is the source of the 7 T cell receptor beta chains below, sequenced in a study of blood T cells in healthy people across ages. A second PCR of 7 to 11 cycles used a sample-barcoded 5' primer and a J-beta primer mix. TCRdb ran MiXCR on the 5' RACE reads and lists one entry per CDR3 protein. The table shows about 970,000 distinct CDR3 sequences, with just over 50% occurring only once. Material: blood. These receptors all stem from a woman aged 55-70 years in good health.

V usage is TRBV9 and J usage is TRBJ2-1; tentatively, D is TRBD2 (5 bases). Germline CDR1 reads SGDLS; CDR2 reads YYNGEE. V gave up 3 bases and J gave up 8 bases, with 9 bases separating them. CDR3 length: 12 amino acids. DNA of the CDR3: TGTGCCAGCAGCGAACAACTAGATGAGCAGTTCTTC. Translating gives CASSEQLDEQFF. The full variable domain, completed using reference TRBV9 and TRBJ2-1, is DSGVTQTPKHLITATGQRVTLRCSPRSGDLSVYWYQQSLDQGLQFLIQYYNGEERAKGNILERFSAQQFPDLHSELNLSSLELGDSALYFCASSEQLDEQFFGPGTRLTVL.

The genes are TRBV6-2 or TRBV6-3 and TRBJ1-6; TRBD1 might be the D (5 bases). The V gene's germline CDR1 is MNHEY and CDR2 SVGEGT. The CDR3 has 14 amino acids. V lost 10 bases and J 4 bases, leaving 14 bases between the germline ends. The DNA for the CDR3 is TGTGCCACCAGGACGACAGAATATAATTCACCCCTCCACTTT. It specifies CATRTTEYNSPLHF.

Only one count was recorded for this clonotype. The chain carries TRBV9 and TRBJ2-3, with a tentative D call TRBD1 (5 bases). Germline V gene lookup returns CDR1 SGDLS and CDR2 YYNGEE. V was cut by 0 bases and J by 6 bases, with 11 bases left in between. CDR3 size: 14 residues. This chain's CDR3 is CASSVARDRDTQYF. The CDR3 nucleotides read TGTGCCAGCAGCGTAGCCAGGGATCGGGATACGCAGTATTTT. Full variable domain (remainder filled in from reference TRBV9 and TRBJ2-3): DSGVTQTPKHLITATGQRVTLRCSPRSGDLSVYWYQQSLDQGLQFLIQYYNGEERAKGNILERFSAQQFPDLHSELNLSSLELGDSALYFCASSVARDRDTQYFGPGTRLTVL.

This clonotype came up a few times. The genes are TRBV28 and TRBJ1-4; D is ambiguous. Trimming stripped 10 bases from V and 8 bases from J, with 11 bases between. Per the germline V gene, CDR1 is MDHEN and CDR2 is SYDVKM. The CDR3 loop spans 11 amino acids. CDR3 in DNA: TGTGCCACCAGCTTAAACGAAAAACTGTTTTTT. It translates to CATSLNEKLFF. The full variable domain, in which reference TRBV28 and TRBJ1-4 provide the parts outside the CDR3, is DVKVTQSSRYLVKRTGEKVFLECVQDMDHENMFWYRQDPGLGLRLIYFSYDVKMKEKGDIPEGYSVSREKKERFSLILESASTNQTSMYLCATSLNEKLFFGSGTQLSVL.

J is TRBJ1-2 and V is TRBV3-1, with D hard to call. The CDR3 has 14 amino acids. V was cut by 0 bases and J by 4 bases, with 9 bases left in between. In germline, CDR1 is LGHDT, CDR2 YNNKEL (reference sequence). CDR3 sequence (DNA): TGTGCCAGCAGCCAAGAATACGGCGGCTATGGCTACACCTTC. Its translation: CASSQEYGGYGYTF.

The rearrangement uses TRBV12-3 or TRBV12-4 and TRBJ2-3; perhaps D is TRBD1 or TRBD2 (5 bases each). Trimming left V 10 bases short and J 4 bases short, with 15 bases between. The CDR3 loop spans 13 amino acids. The chain's CDR3 is CATARESADTQYF. The CDR3 coding sequence is TGTGCCACCGCCAGGGAGAGCGCAGATACGCAGTATTTT.

This clonotype was picked up a small number of times. J is TRBJ2-7 and V is TRBV12-3 or TRBV12-4, with 7 bases that match TRBD2. The V segment lost 4 bases and the J segment 4 bases; nucleotides outside the gene matches: 7. The CDR3 length is 14 residues. The CDR3 DNA reads as TGTGCCAGCAGTTCGGGGGGTTCTGTTTACGAGCAGTACTTC. It codes for CASSSGGSVYEQYF.